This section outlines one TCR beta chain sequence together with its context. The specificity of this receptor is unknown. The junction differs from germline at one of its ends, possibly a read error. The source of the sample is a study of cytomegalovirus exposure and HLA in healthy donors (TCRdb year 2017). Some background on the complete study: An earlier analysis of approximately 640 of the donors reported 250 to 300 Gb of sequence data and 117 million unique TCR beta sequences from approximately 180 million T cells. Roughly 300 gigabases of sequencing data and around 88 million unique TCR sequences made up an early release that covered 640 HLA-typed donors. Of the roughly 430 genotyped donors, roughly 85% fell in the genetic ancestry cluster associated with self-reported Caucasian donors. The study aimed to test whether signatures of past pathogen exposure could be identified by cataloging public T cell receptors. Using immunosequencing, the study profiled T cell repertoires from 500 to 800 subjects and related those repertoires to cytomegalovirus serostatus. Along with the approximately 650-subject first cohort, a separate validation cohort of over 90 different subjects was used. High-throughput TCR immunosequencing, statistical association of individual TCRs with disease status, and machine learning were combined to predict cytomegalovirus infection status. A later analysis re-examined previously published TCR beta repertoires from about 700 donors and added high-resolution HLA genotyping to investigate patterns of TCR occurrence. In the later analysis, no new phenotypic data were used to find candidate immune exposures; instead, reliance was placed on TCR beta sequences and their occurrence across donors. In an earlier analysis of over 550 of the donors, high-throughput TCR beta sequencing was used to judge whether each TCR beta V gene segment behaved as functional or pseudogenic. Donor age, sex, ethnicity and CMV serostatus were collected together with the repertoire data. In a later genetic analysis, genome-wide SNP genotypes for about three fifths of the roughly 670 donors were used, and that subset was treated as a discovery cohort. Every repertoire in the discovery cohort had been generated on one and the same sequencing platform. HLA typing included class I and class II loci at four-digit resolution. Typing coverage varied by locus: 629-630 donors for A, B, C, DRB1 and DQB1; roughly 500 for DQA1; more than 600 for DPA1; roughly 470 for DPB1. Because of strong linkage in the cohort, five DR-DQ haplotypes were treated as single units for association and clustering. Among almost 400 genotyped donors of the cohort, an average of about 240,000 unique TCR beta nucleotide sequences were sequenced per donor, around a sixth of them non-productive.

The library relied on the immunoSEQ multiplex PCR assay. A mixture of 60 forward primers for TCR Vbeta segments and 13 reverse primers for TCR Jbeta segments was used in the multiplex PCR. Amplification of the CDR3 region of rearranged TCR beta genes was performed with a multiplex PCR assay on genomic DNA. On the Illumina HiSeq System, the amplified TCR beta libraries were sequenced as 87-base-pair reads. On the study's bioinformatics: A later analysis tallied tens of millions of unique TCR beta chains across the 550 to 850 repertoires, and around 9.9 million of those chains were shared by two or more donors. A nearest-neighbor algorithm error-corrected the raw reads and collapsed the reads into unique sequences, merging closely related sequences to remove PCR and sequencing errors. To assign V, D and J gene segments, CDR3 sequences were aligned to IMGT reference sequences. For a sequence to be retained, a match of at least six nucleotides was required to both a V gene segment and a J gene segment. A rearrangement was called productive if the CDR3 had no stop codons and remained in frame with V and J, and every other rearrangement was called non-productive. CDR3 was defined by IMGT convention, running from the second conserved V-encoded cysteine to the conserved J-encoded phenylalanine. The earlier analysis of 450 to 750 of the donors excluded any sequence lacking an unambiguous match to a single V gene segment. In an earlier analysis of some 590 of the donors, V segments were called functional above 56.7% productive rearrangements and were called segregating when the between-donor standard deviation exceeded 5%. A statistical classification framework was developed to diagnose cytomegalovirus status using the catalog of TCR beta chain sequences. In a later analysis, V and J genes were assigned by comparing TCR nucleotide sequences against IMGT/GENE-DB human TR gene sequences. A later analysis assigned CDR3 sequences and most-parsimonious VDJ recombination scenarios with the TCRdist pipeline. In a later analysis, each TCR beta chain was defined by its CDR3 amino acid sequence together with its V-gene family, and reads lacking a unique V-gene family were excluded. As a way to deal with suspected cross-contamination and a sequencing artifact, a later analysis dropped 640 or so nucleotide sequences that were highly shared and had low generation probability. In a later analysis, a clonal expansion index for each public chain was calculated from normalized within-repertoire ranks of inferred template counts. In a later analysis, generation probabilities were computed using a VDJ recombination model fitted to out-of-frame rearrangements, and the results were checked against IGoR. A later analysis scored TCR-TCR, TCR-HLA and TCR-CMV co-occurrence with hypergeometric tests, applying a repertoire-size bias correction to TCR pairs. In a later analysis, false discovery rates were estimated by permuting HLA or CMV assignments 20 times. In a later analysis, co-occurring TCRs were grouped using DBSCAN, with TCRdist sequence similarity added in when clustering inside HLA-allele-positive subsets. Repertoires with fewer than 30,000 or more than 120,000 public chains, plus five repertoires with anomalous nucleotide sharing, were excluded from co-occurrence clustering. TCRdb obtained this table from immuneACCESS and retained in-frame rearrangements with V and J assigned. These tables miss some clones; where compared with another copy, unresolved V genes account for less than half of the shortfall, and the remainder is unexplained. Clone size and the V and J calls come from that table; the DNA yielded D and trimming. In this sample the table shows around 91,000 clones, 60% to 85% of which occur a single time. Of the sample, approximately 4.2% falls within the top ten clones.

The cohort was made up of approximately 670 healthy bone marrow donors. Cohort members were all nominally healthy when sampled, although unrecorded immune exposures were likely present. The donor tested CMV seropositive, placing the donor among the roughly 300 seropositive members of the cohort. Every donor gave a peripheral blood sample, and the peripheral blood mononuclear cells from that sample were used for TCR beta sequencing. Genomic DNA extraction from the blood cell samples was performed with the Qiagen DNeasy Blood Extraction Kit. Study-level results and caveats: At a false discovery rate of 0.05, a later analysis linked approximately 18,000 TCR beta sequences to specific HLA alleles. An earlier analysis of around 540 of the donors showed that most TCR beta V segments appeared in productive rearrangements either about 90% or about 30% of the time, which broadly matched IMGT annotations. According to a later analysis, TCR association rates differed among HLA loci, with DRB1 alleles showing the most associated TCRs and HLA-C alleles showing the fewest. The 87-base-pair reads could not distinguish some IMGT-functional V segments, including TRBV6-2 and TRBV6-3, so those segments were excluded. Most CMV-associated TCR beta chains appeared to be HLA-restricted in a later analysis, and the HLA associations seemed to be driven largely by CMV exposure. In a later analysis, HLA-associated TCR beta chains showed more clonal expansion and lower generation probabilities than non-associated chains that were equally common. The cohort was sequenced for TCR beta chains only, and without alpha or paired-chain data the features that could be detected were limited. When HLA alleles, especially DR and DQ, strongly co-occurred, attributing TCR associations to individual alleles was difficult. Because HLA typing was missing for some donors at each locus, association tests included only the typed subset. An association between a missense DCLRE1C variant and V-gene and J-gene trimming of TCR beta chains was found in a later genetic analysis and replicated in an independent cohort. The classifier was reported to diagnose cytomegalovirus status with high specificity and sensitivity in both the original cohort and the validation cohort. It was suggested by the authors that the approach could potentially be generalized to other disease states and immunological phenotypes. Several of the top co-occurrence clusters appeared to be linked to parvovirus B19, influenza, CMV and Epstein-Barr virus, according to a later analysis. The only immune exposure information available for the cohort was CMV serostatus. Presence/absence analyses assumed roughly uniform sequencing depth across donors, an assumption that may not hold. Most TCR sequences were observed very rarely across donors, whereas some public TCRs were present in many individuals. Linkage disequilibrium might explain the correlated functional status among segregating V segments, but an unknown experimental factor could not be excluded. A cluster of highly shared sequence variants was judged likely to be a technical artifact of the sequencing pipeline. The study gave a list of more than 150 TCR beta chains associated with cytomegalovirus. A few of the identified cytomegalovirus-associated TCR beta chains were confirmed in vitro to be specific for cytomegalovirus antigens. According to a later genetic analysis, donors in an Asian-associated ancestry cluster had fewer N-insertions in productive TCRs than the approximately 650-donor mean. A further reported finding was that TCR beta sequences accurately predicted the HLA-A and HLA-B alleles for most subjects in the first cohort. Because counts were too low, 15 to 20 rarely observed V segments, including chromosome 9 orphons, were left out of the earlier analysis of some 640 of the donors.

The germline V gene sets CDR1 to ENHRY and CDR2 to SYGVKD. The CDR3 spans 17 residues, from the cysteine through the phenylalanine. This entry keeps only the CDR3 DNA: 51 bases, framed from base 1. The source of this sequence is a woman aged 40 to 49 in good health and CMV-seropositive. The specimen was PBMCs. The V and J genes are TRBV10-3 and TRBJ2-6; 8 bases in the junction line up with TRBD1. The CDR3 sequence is CAISDNRGDSGANVLTF. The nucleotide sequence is TGTGCCATCAGTGACAACAGGGGGGACTCTGGAGCCAACGTCCTGACTTTC.